Sequencing of this TCR beta chain was carried out in a study of molecular identifiers for immune sequencing clone quantification. Germline V gene data show CDR1 as GTSNPN and CDR2 as SVGIG (reference sequence). Trimming removed 0 bases at V and 5 bases at J, with 12 bases between. The CDR3 extends over 14 amino acids. This clonotype was observed many times. MiXCR, run by TCRdb on the PCR reads, gives a single entry per CDR3 protein. The repertoire holds around 470,000 distinct CDR3 sequences, with about 22% as singletons. The source material was naive CD8+ T cells from blood, with Jurkat cell RNA spiked in. Subset reported: FACS-sorted CD8+CD4-CCR7+CD45RA+ naive T cells. This TCR was recovered from a human donor in good health. Some libraries in this study had Jurkat cell RNA spiked in. The V gene is TRBV30, the J gene TRBJ2-3, with a possible D match to TRBD1 (7 bases). The CDR3 sequence is CAWSVSRGVDTQYF. Written as DNA, the CDR3 is TGTGCCTGGAGTGTATCCAGGGGGGTAGATACGCAGTATTTT.